These T cell receptor beta chains were read from a single sample in a study of STAT3 mutations in large granular lymphocyte leukemia. TCRdb's copy holds only in-frame clones and misses some; the assay was immunoSEQ multiplex PCR. The data show 5,000 to 7,000 clones, with less than 75% seen just once and roughly three quarters held by the top ten. Sequenced: peripheral blood mononuclear cells. The receptor source for this set is a boy aged 5-17 years with T-cell large granular lymphocyte leukemia. Some clones in this sample may be carry-over from other donors' samples. Both conserved end residues are part of each CDR3. D genes are given only for firm matches. Clone size is shown for a subset of rows, as once, few, many or a class of expanded clone.

d_gene: .
v_gene: TRBV5-1
j_gene: TRBJ1-1
abundance: .
CDR3nt: TGCGCCAGCAGCTTGGTAGGGCATGGGACTGAAGCTTTCTTT
CDR3aa: CASSLVGHGTEAFF

d_gene: .
v_gene: TRBV7-9
j_gene: TRBJ2-5
abundance: .
CDR3nt: TGTGCCAGCAGCTTTTTTGCAGCACAAGAGACCCAGTACTTC
CDR3aa: CASSFFAAQETQYF

d_gene: TRBD2
v_gene: TRBV27
j_gene: TRBJ2-7
abundance: once
CDR3nt: TGTGCCAGCAGCGGAGACGCGGGGGACGAGCAGTACTTC
CDR3aa: CASSGDAGDEQYF

d_gene: .
v_gene: TRBV5-1
j_gene: TRBJ2-5
abundance: .
CDR3nt: TGCGCCAGCAGCTTGGGAGGGAATGGGGAGACCCAGTACTTC
CDR3aa: CASSLGGNGETQYF

d_gene: .
v_gene: TRBV7-9
j_gene: TRBJ2-1
abundance: .
CDR3nt: TGTGCCAGCAGCACGAGTAACCCGGGATCCTTTAGCTCCTACAATGAGCAGTTCTTC
CDR3aa: CASSTSNPGSFSSYNEQFF

d_gene: .
v_gene: TRBV5-8
j_gene: TRBJ1-6
abundance: .
CDR3nt: TGTGCCAGCAGCTTGACCAGGGAGTGGGGTAATTCACCCCTCCACTTT
CDR3aa: CASSLTREWGNSPLHF

d_gene: .
v_gene: TRBV28
j_gene: TRBJ1-6
abundance: .
CDR3nt: TGTGCCAGCAGTTCCCCGTTTGGACCCCTCCACTTT
CDR3aa: CASSSPFGPLHF

d_gene: TRBD2
v_gene: TRBV5-4
j_gene: TRBJ2-7
abundance: .
CDR3nt: TGTGCCAGCAGCTTGGTTTTGCATTCACTAGCGGGGGCTAGCTACGAGCAGTACTTC
CDR3aa: CASSLVLHSLAGASYEQYF

d_gene: TRBD2
v_gene: TRBV30
j_gene: TRBJ2-7
abundance: .
CDR3nt: TGTGCCTGGAGGGTAAGCGGGAGTGGGTACGAGCAGTACTTC
CDR3aa: CAWRVSGSGYEQYF

d_gene: .
v_gene: TRBV7-2
j_gene: TRBJ1-5
abundance: .
CDR3nt: TGTGCCAGCAGCAAGGGGAACAGATATCAGCCCCAGCATTTT
CDR3aa: CASSKGNRYQPQHF

d_gene: .
v_gene: TRBV27
j_gene: TRBJ2-7
abundance: .
CDR3nt: TGTGCCAGCAGTTTAGCACGGAACTCCTACGAGCAGTACTTC
CDR3aa: CASSLARNSYEQYF

d_gene: TRBD1
v_gene: TRBV6-5
j_gene: TRBJ1-4
abundance: .
CDR3nt: TGTGCCAGCAGGCCCGGGACAGGGAGTGGAGAACTGTTTTTT
CDR3aa: CASRPGTGSGELFF

d_gene: .
v_gene: TRBV18
j_gene: TRBJ2-3
abundance: .
CDR3nt: TGTGCCAGCTCCCCCTACTCGGGGTACAGCACAGATACGCAGTATTTT
CDR3aa: CASSPYSGYSTDTQYF

d_gene: .
v_gene: TRBV5-6
j_gene: TRBJ1-5
abundance: .
CDR3nt: TGTGCCAGCAGCTCCCAGGGAGTAGGGCCCCAGCATTTT
CDR3aa: CASSSQGVGPQHF

d_gene: TRBD1
v_gene: TRBV5-4
j_gene: TRBJ2-7
abundance: few
CDR3nt: TGTGCCAGCAGCGCCGGGACAGGGAGGAATGGGTACGAGCAGTACTTC
CDR3aa: CASSAGTGRNGYEQYF

d_gene: .
v_gene: TRBV30
j_gene: TRBJ2-7
abundance: .
CDR3nt: TGTGCCTGGAGTGTACGTGGACACCTCTACGAGCAGTACTTC
CDR3aa: CAWSVRGHLYEQYF

d_gene: .
v_gene: TRBV15
j_gene: TRBJ2-7
abundance: .
CDR3nt: TGTGCCACCAGCAGAGATAGGAGCGGAATCTCCTACGAGCAGTACTTC
CDR3aa: CATSRDRSGISYEQYF

d_gene: .
v_gene: TRBV29-1
j_gene: TRBJ2-3
abundance: .
CDR3nt: TGCAGCGTTGAATTGTTCGGGGTGGGAGCCGGTGGAGATACGCAGTATTTT
CDR3aa: CSVELFGVGAGGDTQYF

d_gene: .
v_gene: TRBV25-1
j_gene: TRBJ2-2
abundance: .
CDR3nt: TGTGCCAGCAGTGACACTCTTTCCAGGGCGAACACCGGGGAGCTGTTTTTT
CDR3aa: CASSDTLSRANTGELFF

d_gene: .
v_gene: TRBV6-5
j_gene: TRBJ2-7
abundance: .
CDR3nt: TGTGCCAGCAGTTACATGTCGGGGAGCTCCTACGAGCAGTACTTC
CDR3aa: CASSYMSGSSYEQYF

d_gene: .
v_gene: TRBV20-1
j_gene: TRBJ2-7
abundance: .
CDR3nt: TGCAGTGCTAGTGAAACTCGCGAGCAGTACTTC
CDR3aa: CSASETREQYF

d_gene: .
v_gene: TRBV6-6
j_gene: TRBJ1-2
abundance: .
CDR3nt: TGTGCCAGCAGTTATTTGGGATCGGGGGGGGACTATGGCTACACCTTC
CDR3aa: CASSYLGSGGDYGYTF

d_gene: .
v_gene: TRBV6-5
j_gene: TRBJ2-6
abundance: .
CDR3nt: TGTGCCAGCAGACGGGGTGGCCCTGGGGCCAACGTCCTGACTTTC
CDR3aa: CASRRGGPGANVLTF

d_gene: .
v_gene: TRBV5-1
j_gene: TRBJ1-2
abundance: few
CDR3nt: TGCGCCAGCAGCGAAGGGGACTATGGCTACACCTTC
CDR3aa: CASSEGDYGYTF

d_gene: .
v_gene: TRBV7-9
j_gene: TRBJ1-5
abundance: .
CDR3nt: TGTGCCAGCAGCTTGGACCCGAGGGGCGGCGGGGATCAGCCCCAGCATTTT
CDR3aa: CASSLDPRGGGDQPQHF

d_gene: .
v_gene: TRBV6-6
j_gene: TRBJ1-2
abundance: few
CDR3nt: TGTGCCAGCAGCTACCTAGGGGGTTCTAACTATGGCTACACCTTC
CDR3aa: CASSYLGGSNYGYTF

d_gene: .
v_gene: TRBV18
j_gene: TRBJ1-6
abundance: .
CDR3nt: TGTGCCAGCTCAGTAAACCGGGACACCCGTTCACCCCTCCACTTT
CDR3aa: CASSVNRDTRSPLHF

d_gene: TRBD1
v_gene: TRBV29-1
j_gene: TRBJ1-1
abundance: .
CDR3nt: TGCAGCGTTGTATCACAGGGGGGCACTGAAGCTTTCTTT
CDR3aa: CSVVSQGGTEAFF

d_gene: TRBD2
v_gene: TRBV4-1
j_gene: TRBJ2-7
abundance: .
CDR3nt: TGCGCCAGCAGCCAACCGGGGGGGAAGAGTGACGAGCAGTACTTC
CDR3aa: CASSQPGGKSDEQYF

d_gene: .
v_gene: TRBV7-9
j_gene: TRBJ2-3
abundance: once
CDR3nt: TGTGCCAGCAGCTCGAATCCGACAGAAATCACAGATACGCAGTATTTT
CDR3aa: CASSSNPTEITDTQYF

d_gene: TRBD1
v_gene: TRBV18
j_gene: TRBJ2-7
abundance: .
CDR3nt: TGTGCCAGCTCACCAAAACAGGGGACCCACGAGCAGTACTTC
CDR3aa: CASSPKQGTHEQYF

d_gene: .
v_gene: TRBV7-9
j_gene: TRBJ2-7
abundance: .
CDR3nt: TGTGCCAGCGAGGCAAGCTCCTACGAGCAGTACTTC
CDR3aa: CASEASSYEQYF